What follows describes a single TCR beta chain. The repertoire was sequenced with immunoSEQ multiplex PCR; TCRdb's copy has only in-frame clones and lacks some. Counted here are about 150,000 clones, 80% occurring once; the ten biggest clones make up over 4%. The sample is drawn from a study of blood T cell repertoires in COVID-19. Study-wide background: Specimens from acute and convalescent COVID-19 originated in the United States, Italy and Spain.

Germline V gene lookup returns CDR1 LNHDA and CDR2 SQIVND (reference sequence). Trimming at V came to 2 bases and at J to 4 bases, leaving 3 bases not matched to a gene. The CDR3 runs 15 residues. The TCR sequence derives from a woman aged 45-65 years with acute or convalescent COVID-19. The rearrangement links TRBV19 to TRBJ2-3; 10 nucleotides agree with TRBD2. Material: peripheral blood. The CDR3 sequence is CASSIQAGGSDTQYF. As DNA, the CDR3 is TGTGCCAGTAGTATACAAGCGGGGGGGTCAGATACGCAGTATTTT.